This entry describes one TCR beta chain. Its antigen is not known. This sample is part of a study of graft-versus-host responses after intestinal transplantation. Background on the study: Recipients uniformly received anti-thymocyte globulin induction, followed by tacrolimus and steroids for about 3 years. Overall study findings and caveats: The recipient marrow held GvH clones, and some of them showed up first in ileum or blood.

The V gene's germline CDR1 is SEHNR and CDR2 FQNEAQ (reference sequence). V lost 5 bases and J 5 bases, leaving 9 bases between the germline ends. The CDR3 runs 13 residues. Repertoires were generated with immunoSEQ multiplex PCR, while TCRdb's copy carries only in-frame clones and drops some. This sample carries over 100,000 clones, about 93% of them seen once, and the ten largest clones take approximately 0.11%. Sequencing used unstimulated CD4+ T cells sorted from spleen or lymph node cells, obtained before intestinal transplant. This clonotype was sampled from a human donor who received an intestinal transplant. The chain is built from TRBV7-9 and TRBJ2-2; no firm D call. For the CDR3, the DNA is TGTGCCAGCAGCCCCCTTGGTACCGGGGAGCTGTTTTTT. It codes for CASSPLGTGELFF. The whole variable domain, filled in from reference TRBV7-9 and TRBJ2-2, reads DTGVSQNPRHKITKRGQNVTFRCDPISEHNRLYWYRQTLGQGPEFLTYFQNEAQLEKSRLLSDRFSAERPKGSFSTLEIQRTEQGDSAMYLCASSPLGTGELFFGEGSRLTVL.